The 13 T cell receptor beta chains given below trace back to one sample, sequenced in a study of tumour-infiltrating T cells in Burkitt lymphoma. Clones were read by immunoSEQ multiplex PCR, and TCRdb kept only the in-frame ones, dropping some. The table has approximately 46,000 clones, roughly 31% seen once; the top ten hold around 2.9%. The sample taken for sequencing was tumor tissue. The receptors were gathered from a human donor with Burkitt lymphoma.

The chain links TRBV11-3 to TRBJ2-1; 9 nucleotides align to TRBD2. CDR1 and CDR2 (germline): SGHNT, YENEEA. This CDR3 has 14 residues. V shed 5 bases and J 10 bases; nucleotides not matched to a gene: 9. CDR3 amino acids: CASSQRSGTSEQFF. The CDR3 DNA reads TGTGCCAGCAGCCAACGAAGCGGGACTAGCGAGCAGTTCTTC.

This rearrangement joins TRBV6-5 to TRBJ1-1, with D possibly being TRBD1 (5 bases). Trimming shortened V by 2 bases and J by 3 bases, and 7 bases separated the two germline ends. Germline CDR1 MNHEY, CDR2 SVGAGI. This CDR3 region has 13 residues. The CDR3, as DNA: TGTGCCAGCAGTTACCGACAGTACACTGAAGCTTTCTTT. This encodes CASSYRQYTEAFF.

This clone was seen only a few times. The chain is built from TRBV7-2 and TRBJ2-5, with 14 bases lining up with TRBD2. CDR1 is SGHTA and CDR2 is FQGNSA in the germline V gene. The CDR3 extends over 18 amino acids. The ends lost 2 bases at V and 7 bases at J; junction bases unmatched: 12. CDR3 DNA sequence: TGTGCCAGCAGCTTAATGGGACTAGCGGGGGCCCAGGGGAGGACCCAGTACTTC. It is translated as CASSLMGLAGAQGRTQYF. The variable domain in full, completed from reference TRBV7-2 and TRBJ2-5, reads GAGVSQSPSNKVTEKGKDVELRCDPISGHTALYWYRQSLGQGLEFLIYFQGNSAPDKSGLPSDRFSAERTGGSVSTLTIQRTQQEDSAVYLCASSLMGLAGAQGRTQYFGPGTRLLVL.

This clone turned up a few times. This sequence joins TRBV5-1 and TRBJ1-2, with a tentative D call TRBD1 (6 bases). This CDR3 has 14 amino acids. V lost 7 bases and J lost 2, with 15 bases in between. Germline CDR1 and CDR2: SGHRS and YFSETQ. In DNA, the CDR3 is TGCGCCAGCGCACGCCGAGACAGGAACTATGGCTACACCTTC. It yields the protein CASARRDRNYGYTF. The complete variable domain, with remaining parts taken from reference TRBV5-1 and TRBJ1-2, reads KAGVTQTPRYLIKTRGQQVTLSCSPISGHRSVSWYQQTPGQGLQFLFEYFSETQRNKGNFPGRFSGRQFSNSRSEMNVSTLELGDSALYLCASARRDRNYGYTFGSGTRLTVV.

This rearrangement joins TRBV4-3 to TRBJ1-1; no clear D gene. Trimming took off 0 bases at V and 8 bases at J, with 16 bases between the two ends. There are 15 residues in the CDR3. Germline CDR1 LGHNA, CDR2 YSLEER. The CDR3 sequence: CASSQDKTGLNEAFF. For the CDR3, the DNA is TGCGCCAGCAGCCAAGATAAAACCGGGTTAAACGAAGCTTTCTTT.

The chain combines TRBV7-2 with TRBJ1-2; D gene ambiguous. The germline V gene has CDR1 SGHTA and CDR2 FQGNSA. V was cut by 1 base and J by 1 base, with 7 bases left in between. The CDR3 loop spans 14 amino acids. CDR3 DNA: TGTGCCAGCAGCTTAGTCGGCCTTAACTATGGCTACACCTTC. Translating gives CASSLVGLNYGYTF. Full variable domain (missing parts from reference TRBV7-2 and TRBJ1-2): GAGVSQSPSNKVTEKGKDVELRCDPISGHTALYWYRQSLGQGLEFLIYFQGNSAPDKSGLPSDRFSAERTGGSVSTLTIQRTQQEDSAVYLCASSLVGLNYGYTFGSGTRLTVV.

The chain has TRBV27 and TRBJ1-5; D might be TRBD1 (5 bases). The CDR3 is made up of 18 amino acids. Germline V lookup: CDR1 MNHEY, CDR2 SMNVEV (reference sequence). Between the trimmed V and J ends, which lost 3 bases and 0 bases, there was a span of 18 bases. In DNA form, the CDR3 reads TGTGCCAGCAGTTTGAGACCGCTGGGGCGATATAGCAATCAGCCCCAGCATTTT. Translation: CASSLRPLGRYSNQPQHF.

Here the CDR3 DNA reads TGTGCCAGCAGTTTGGGGGAGACCCAGTACTTC. Translated, it gives CASSLGETQYF. The V gene is TRBV27, the J gene TRBJ2-5, with D unresolved. Germline V gene data show CDR1 as MNHEY and CDR2 as SMNVEV (reference sequence). Trimming removed 3 bases at V and 5 bases at J, with 4 bases between. CDR3 size: 11 residues.

This clone was seen a few times. The chain carries TRBV28 and TRBJ2-5; 12 bases are shared with TRBD2. Germline CDR1 reads MDHEN; CDR2 reads SYDVKM. J was trimmed by 7 bases and V by 2 bases; bases with no gene match: 8. CDR3 size: 16 residues. The CDR3: CASSLVWTSGVGTQYF. CDR3 nucleotides: TGTGCCAGCAGTTTAGTCTGGACTAGCGGGGTAGGGACCCAGTACTTC.

This clone has just one count. The chain uses TRBV5-4 and TRBJ2-7; D call uncertain. The CDR3 has 12 amino acids. CDR1 SGHNT and CDR2 YYREEE come from the germline V gene (reference sequence). The V end lost 0 bases, the J end lost 3 bases, and 4 bases lay between the germline ends. In DNA form, the CDR3 reads TGTGCCAGCAGCTTGGTCGGCTACGAGCAGTACTTC. It is translated as CASSLVGYEQYF.

J is TRBJ2-5 and V is TRBV13; weak D call: TRBD1 (5 bases). The V end was cut by 0 bases, the J end by 0 bases, with 14 bases between. CDR1 and CDR2 (germline): PRHDT, FYEKMQ (reference sequence). The CDR3 runs 17 residues. The chain's CDR3 is CASSLGRVGRDQETQYF. CDR3 coding DNA: TGTGCCAGCAGCTTAGGCCGGGTGGGCAGGGACCAAGAGACCCAGTACTTC.

The V gene is TRBV7-2, the J gene TRBJ2-2; TRBD1 agrees at 7 bases. In germline, CDR1 is SGHTA, CDR2 FQGNSA. This CDR3 region has 16 residues. V was clipped by 1 base and J by 0 bases; unmatched bases: 2. CDR3 sequence (DNA): TGTGCCAGCAGCTTAGGTCAGGGGGCGAACACCGGGGAGCTGTTTTTT. Its translation is CASSLGQGANTGELFF.

The V call is TRBV7-2, the J call TRBJ1-5; no clear D gene. Trimming cost V 5 bases and J 2 bases, with 13 bases left between them. There are 15 residues in the CDR3. Per the germline V gene, CDR1 is SGHTA and CDR2 is FQGNSA. The DNA of the CDR3 is TGTGCCAGCAGCGAGTTGGGGTGGGGCAATCAGCCCCAGCATTTT. Encoded protein: CASSELGWGNQPQHF.